This TCR beta chain was profiled in a study of T cell responses to AZD1222 COVID-19 vaccine. Study-level points and caveats: Repertoire samples came only from after the peak T cell response.

As concerns this clone: The antigen remains unidentified.

Germline V lookup: CDR1 MNHEY, CDR2 SVGAGI. This CDR3 has 14 amino acids. Between the trimmed V and J ends, which lost 6 bases and 6 bases, there was a span of 15 bases. The data were produced by immunoSEQ multiplex PCR, yet TCRdb's version contains in-frame clones alone and is incomplete. The table shows roughly 100,000 clones, with approximately 87% occurring only once. The rearrangement links TRBV6-5 to TRBJ2-1; a possible D gene is TRBD2 (5 bases). Specimen: peripheral blood, collected 28 days after the second AZD1222 dose. This receptor was taken from an adult who received the AZD1222 COVID-19 vaccine. CDR3 DNA: TGTGCCAGCAGGAGGGCCTCCGCGGGCAATGAGCAGTTCTTC. It specifies CASRRASAGNEQFF.